This T cell receptor beta chain was profiled in a study of tissue T cells after allogeneic stem cell transplantation (dated by TCRdb to 2021 to 2024). Study-level background: Using research autopsies of patients with and without GVHD, plus mouse models of GVHD, the study profiled TCR beta repertoires across many tissues. The human arm was a prospective observational study without blinding or randomization.

Beyond this particular receptor, the publication reports: The study did not determine which tissue TCRs were alloreactive or antigen-specific, and some clones might have been persisting host cells. In both patients and mice, only a limited portion of the TCR repertoire detected in tissues was captured by blood and spleen T cells. Only a few T cell clones appeared in more than one patient, yet motif-based clustering showed tissue-specific repertoire signatures that were shared between patients. The patient cohort was small and clinically heterogeneous, and sampling depth was acknowledged as a limitation. Within patients, how anatomically similar tissues were was a major factor shaping TCR repertoire composition, regardless of disease or transplant status.

To prepare the library, the immunoSEQ multiplex PCR assay was applied. Adaptive Biotechnologies performed the TCRbeta CDR3 sequencing at survey depth and reported CDR3 sequences, V/J genes, productive frequency and template counts. Amplification of TCR beta CDR3 regions started from genomic DNA instead of RNA. Per the source publication's procedure: Jensen-Shannon divergence served to quantify pairwise repertoire overlap between tissues, with 0 meaning identical and 1 meaning complete divergence. Tissues were clustered by single-linkage agglomerative hierarchical clustering of pairwise JSD values, and the clustering results were displayed as dendrograms. GLIPH2 was applied to all patient samples using simulation_depth 1000, kmer_min_depth 3, and cdr3_length_cutoff 8, and only groups with more than two unique CDR3s were retained. A standardized tissue-overlap score was calculated by extrapolating Jaccard GLIPH-group overlap across patients to a standard repertoire size of 1000 clones. Linear mixed-effect models, with tissue as a fixed effect and individual as a random effect, were used to test how diversity related to clinical or experimental variables. Entries here come from immuneACCESS through TCRdb and include only in-frame sequences with V and J called. Some clones fail to appear in such tables; in the studies checked, an unresolved V gene covers under half of the shortfall, and the cause of the remainder is unknown. The DNA was the basis for D and trimming; V, J and clone size are from that table. The sample table holds roughly 45,000 clones, of which around 67% were seen once. In total, the top ten clones hold roughly 0.7% of the sample.

This clone was seen just once. There is no known antigen for this receptor. Mouse gene names and germline sequences are the ones reported for this receptor. The receptor was isolated from a pool of C57BL/6 mice in good health. Sequenced: sorted cells pooled from one or two spleens.

The part of the CDR3 DNA that was read is TGTGCCAGCAGCACAGGATTCACCTTGTAC. This sequence encodes CASSTGFTLY. In full, the CDR3 reads CASSTGFTLYF. Here the chain combines TRBV15 and TRBJ2-4; TRBD1 is a weak D gene call, 5 bases matching. Coverage ceases 1 residue before the CDR3 finishes, and the germline J gene fills in the end. V lost 6 bases and J lost 8 bases; the stretch between them is 9 bases long. Counted from cysteine to phenylalanine, this CDR3 has 11 amino acids. Only the CDR3 bases that were read are kept: 30 of them, in frame from base 1. Per the germline V gene, SGHND is the CDR1 and FRSKSL is the CDR2.